This T cell receptor (beta chain) was profiled in a study of blood T cell repertoires in COVID-19. Clones were sequenced by immunoSEQ multiplex PCR, and TCRdb holds only the in-frame ones, with some missing. The sample records about 160,000 clones, around nine tenths being singletons. This clone came up once. The CDR3 sequence is 13 residues long. Trimming took 4 bases from V and 1 from J, leaving 8 bases between them. Looked up from germline, CDR1 is SGDLS and CDR2 is YYNGEE. This receptor was identified in a woman in her 70s with COVID-19, enrolled during active disease. The chain combines TRBV9 with TRBJ1-1, with a tentative D call TRBD1 (6 bases). Input material: peripheral blood. The CDR3 region is CASSKQGNTEAFF. Here the CDR3 DNA reads TGTGCCAGCAGCAAACAGGGGAACACTGAAGCTTTCTTT.